This T cell receptor (beta chain) was observed in a study of blood T cell repertoires in COVID-19 (dated by TCRdb to between 2020 and 2021). For context, the study as a whole: Collaborator samples came from the United States, Italy and Spain and covered acute and convalescent phases of COVID-19. The prospective study material was composed of cDNA or gDNA derived from T cells, B-cell-depleted T cells, or PBMCs. Deeply sampled blood TCRbeta repertoires from subjects exposed to, actively infected with, or recovered from COVID-19 were included in the dataset. The repertoires were released in a freely available public database intended as a resource for research on the immune response to SARS-CoV-2. Samples came from the ongoing ImmuneRACE study (first 160 participants) plus 1,254 subjects from 6 global collaborators. A de-identified subject ID, COVID-19 status, age in years and sex were almost always included in the sample metadata. Where available, HLA class I and class II types were taken from metadata supplied by the sample provider and were not determined by assay-based typing. Results and caveats for the whole study, not just this receptor: Clinical and demographic metadata were provided uncurated, with the amount varying by source and participant.

One collaborating source in Seattle enrolled patients while the patients were actively infected and followed the patients over time throughout the course of disease. Collaborating institutions collected whole blood in K2EDTA tubes following their own protocols. Collaborator samples were shipped for TCRbeta analysis as frozen whole blood, isolated PBMCs, or DNA extracted from either sample type. V is trimmed back by 2 bases and J by 2 bases, and the junction contains 5 bases that no gene match accounts for. The germline V gene encodes CDR1 SGHRS and CDR2 YFSETQ. From its cysteine to its phenylalanine, the CDR3 spans 15 amino acids. The DNA shown is the 45-base CDR3, in frame from base 1. TCRbeta CDR3 regions were amplified from genomic DNA using the immunoSEQ Assay, a bias-controlled multiplex PCR. The study's own analysis went as follows. The number of nucleated cells in each sample was estimated from the amplification of reference gene primers within the assay. To quantify the absolute abundance of each unique TCRbeta CDR3 rearrangement, sequence reads were collapsed and filtered. For each sample, productive Simpson clonality was calculated as the square root of Simpson's diversity index across productive rearrangements. Entries here come from immuneACCESS through TCRdb and include only in-frame sequences with V and J called. Some clones fail to appear in such tables; in the studies checked, an unresolved V gene covers under half of the shortfall, and the cause of the remainder is unknown. V and J calls plus clone size are reproduced from that table; the DNA served to infer D and trimming. The sample table contains 150,000 to 200,000 clones; only one count was recorded for around 86% of them. The top ten clones comprise around 0.63% of the sample.

As for this clone: Its antigen is unknown. No quality values exist for individual bases; no much larger clone is one base distant.

The chain couples TRBV5-1 to TRBJ1-2, with 8 bases aligning to TRBD1. Sequenced: peripheral blood. This receptor was obtained from a man in his 60s with COVID-19, enrolled during active disease. CDR3 loop: CASSFPGTGNYGYTF. The DNA is as follows: TGCGCCAGCAGCTTCCCCGGGACAGGAAACTATGGCTACACCTTC.